The sequence of this T cell receptor (beta chain) was determined in a study of blood T cells in healthy people across ages (dated by TCRdb to about 2015). Study-level background: In model experiments, template switching captured roughly one uniquely barcoded TCR beta cDNA molecule for every two T cells. To avoid experimental bias, donors of different ages were distributed randomly across sequencing lanes. Using deep sequencing normalized with unique cDNA molecular identifiers, the study measured how TCR beta repertoire diversity changes with age. For two donors (one aged 18 to 29 and one aged 80 or older), the study analyzed two additional independent replicas of 1 million unique cDNA reads from the same blood draw. Four age groups were formed from the donors: young (average roughly 15 years), middle-aged (approximately 40), aged (62) and long-lived (roughly 81).

Receptors were amplified or captured by 5' RACE. The sample was run on an Illumina HiSeq 2500. A second PCR of about 6 to 12 cycles was run with a J-beta primer mix and a sample-barcoded 5' primer. A unique molecular identifier was introduced onto each TCR beta cDNA molecule by a template-switch 5' adaptor carrying 12 random nucleotides. Each sample yielded at least 2.5 million CDR3-containing paired-end reads. First-strand cDNA synthesis was performed from all RNA using the Mint cDNA synthesis kit, with priming by a TRBC-specific oligonucleotide. All cDNA was treated with uracil-DNA glycosylase and then went through a first 18-cycle PCR with the universal primers M1SS and BC2_uni_R. The study's own analysis went as follows. Normalization of each sample was performed by random selection of 1 million high-quality reads, each carrying a distinct molecular identifier. Instead of being binned into consensus sequences, reads that shared molecular identifiers were thrown out. CDR3 identification, clonotype clustering and error correction used MiTCR with a Q25 quality threshold and the strictest error-elimination algorithm. A nonparametric unseen species model with Euler transformation was used to estimate a lower bound on total TCR beta diversity. The public reads were run again by TCRdb, first through fastp at Q25 and then through MiXCR, and only productive beta chains were kept. One record per CDR3 amino acid sequence lists the most common genes and DNA. These V and J calls rely on TCRdb rather than the paper's analysis. This sample comprises about 1.5 million distinct CDR3 sequences, 35% to 45% of them detected only once. Of the sample, roughly 3.7% is held by the ten largest clones.

The germline V gene supplies CDR1 SGHDN and CDR2 FVKESK. Reading from cysteine to phenylalanine, the CDR3 counts 12 amino acids. The retained sequence is limited to the CDR3, 36 bases, with the frame set at the first base. V is pared back by 1 base and J by 10 bases, with 10 bases lying between the germline termini. Systemically healthy Caucasian individuals from Russia, 35 to 50 in total and aged about 6 to 95 years, were included as donors. Each donor gave 8 to 10 milliliters of peripheral blood, drawn into EDTA-treated Vacutainer tubes. Ficoll-Paque density-gradient centrifugation was used to isolate PBMCs, with at least 7 million per sample. Trizol reagent was used to extract total RNA from the PBMCs, yielding at least 5 micrograms per sample. For every donor, an aliquot of PBMCs went through flow cytometry to measure the percentages of naive CD45RAhigh/CD27high T cells. A remark on this clonotype: Its specific antigen is unknown. Base quality data are lacking; no much larger clone is found one base away.

Broad study findings and their caveats: Since profiling was done on bulk unsorted PBMCs, naive and antigen-experienced compartments could not be conclusively compared. As age increased, observed TCR beta diversity per million T cells dropped in a roughly linear way, and a significant reduction was already evident by age 40. Because the CMV infection status of the donors was unknown, age-related changes in expanded clonotypes may potentially have been confounded. Observed TCR beta diversity correlated strongly with the percentage of naive T cells measured by flow cytometry. Estimates of total diversity based on one million sequenced T cells were considered lower bounds and underestimates. Compared with the aged group, the long-lived group had more naive CD4+ T cells, fewer expanded clones and increased TCR diversity, a pattern suggesting age selection.

The sequence links TRBV14 to TRBJ1-1; the D gene is not confidently resolved. This receptor was identified in a woman under 30 in good health. The sequenced material came from blood. Here the CDR3 is given as CASSQGIRGAFF. Here is the DNA: TGTGCCAGCAGCCAAGGGATCAGAGGAGCTTTCTTT.